Listed below are T cell receptor beta chains from one sample, sequenced in a study of cytomegalovirus exposure and HLA in healthy donors. Clones were sequenced by immunoSEQ multiplex PCR, and TCRdb holds only the in-frame ones, with some missing. Of some 160,000 clones listed, more than 75% are singletons. The sequenced sample was PBMCs. The receptor source for this set is a man between 18 and 29 years old in good health and CMV-seronegative. Both conserved end residues are part of each CDR3. D genes are given only for firm matches. Clone size, where shown, is once, few, many, or a class for clones that have expanded.

TGTGCCAGCAGCTTAACTTTCGATGAGCAGTTCTTC,CASSLTFDEQFF,NA,NA,TRBJ2-1,TRBV11-1
TGTGCCAGCAGCCAAGAAGCCAGACAGGAGACCCAGTACTTC,CASSQEARQETQYF,NA,NA,TRBJ2-5,TRBV14
TGTGCCAGCAGTCCTATGATCTATGGCAATGAGCAGTTCTTC,CASSPMIYGNEQFF,NA,NA,TRBJ2-1,TRBV27
TGTGCCAGCAGCGCAGGACAGGGAAAGGAGCGCGGCTACACCTTC,CASSAGQGKERGYTF,NA,TRBD1,TRBJ1-2,TRBV7-2
TGTGCTAGCAGCTTAGGAGCGGGAGGATTCTACGAGCAGTACTTC,CASSLGAGGFYEQYF,once,TRBD2,TRBJ2-7,TRBV7-7
TGTGCCAGCAGCCCGGACAGGGTTCTGAATGAGCAGTTCTTC,CASSPDRVLNEQFF,NA,TRBD1,TRBJ2-1,TRBV11-2
TGTGCCAGCGGGGGAGGCTTCGCGAACACTGAAGCTTTCTTT,CASGGGFANTEAFF,NA,NA,TRBJ1-1,TRBV6-6
TGTGCCAGCAGTGTGGGGGGGCTAAGTGGCTACACCTTC,CASSVGGLSGYTF,NA,NA,TRBJ1-2,TRBV2
TGTGCCAGCAGCTCCCAGCGGGAGAAGGCCGGGGAGCTGTTTTTT,CASSSQREKAGELFF,NA,TRBD2,TRBJ2-2,TRBV13
TGTGCCAGCCGTCACCAGCCAGGAGGGGAGACCCAGTACTTC,CASRHQPGGETQYF,once,NA,TRBJ2-5,TRBV27
TGTGCCAGCAGCCAGGACAGCGGGGACACTGAAGCTTTCTTT,CASSQDSGDTEAFF,NA,NA,TRBJ1-1,TRBV5-6
TGCGCCAGCAGCCCCCAGGGTATACATAATTCACCCCTCCACTTT,CASSPQGIHNSPLHF,NA,NA,TRBJ1-6,TRBV5-1
TGTGCCAGCAGGTTGGGAGGGGCGCGAATAGAGGGGTACAATGAGCAGTTCTTC,CASRLGGARIEGYNEQFF,NA,TRBD2,TRBJ2-1,TRBV7-2
TGTGCCAGCAGTTACAGGGGGCAGGGATCCTACGAGCAGTACTTC,CASSYRGQGSYEQYF,NA,TRBD1,TRBJ2-7,TRBV6-5
TGCGCCAGCAGTGGATCCGGCTCCTACAATGAGCAGTTCTTC,CASSGSGSYNEQFF,NA,NA,TRBJ2-1,TRBV10-1
TGTGCCAGCAGCTACCCGGGACTAGCGGGAGAAGAGACCCAGTACTTC,CASSYPGLAGEETQYF,NA,TRBD2,TRBJ2-5,TRBV13
TGTGCCAGCAGTTACTCGGCTAGCGGTTACGAGCAGTACTTC,CASSYSASGYEQYF,NA,TRBD2,TRBJ2-7,TRBV6-5
TGTGCCAGCAGTGAAGGGACTAGCGGCCCCACAGGGCAGTTCTTC,CASSEGTSGPTGQFF,NA,TRBD2,TRBJ2-1,TRBV2
TGCGCCAGCAGCCAAACAGGGAATTCGGGTTACGAGCAGTACTTC,CASSQTGNSGYEQYF,once,NA,TRBJ2-7,TRBV4-1
TGTGCCAGCAGCCCAGAGGCGGGGGGGCTTGATGAGCAGTTCTTC,CASSPEAGGLDEQFF,NA,TRBD2,TRBJ2-1,TRBV7-6
TGTGCCAGCTCACCTCGTGGAGTCCTCGATGGCTACACCTTC,CASSPRGVLDGYTF,once,NA,TRBJ1-2,TRBV18
TGTGCCAGCGGCTTAAGGGGGACAGACTATGGCTACACCTTC,CASGLRGTDYGYTF,once,TRBD1,TRBJ1-2,TRBV6-5
TGTGCCAGCTCACAATTGGGACAGGGGGCGCGAGGGGCCAACGTCCTGACTTTC,CASSQLGQGARGANVLTF,NA,TRBD1,TRBJ2-6,TRBV18
TGTGCCAGCAGCTTAGATTCGAGTGGGACTTACGCGCAGTACTTC,CASSLDSSGTYAQYF,NA,NA,TRBJ2-7,TRBV11-2
TGTGCCAGCAGTTACGAGGTAGATACGCAGTATTTT,CASSYEVDTQYF,NA,NA,TRBJ2-3,TRBV7-2
TGCGCCAGCAGCTTAGGGACTAGTTCCGTTGAGCAGTTCTTC,CASSLGTSSVEQFF,NA,TRBD2,TRBJ2-1,TRBV5-1
TGTGCCAGCAGTCTACAGGGGGCGAACACCGGGGAGCTGTTTTTT,CASSLQGANTGELFF,NA,TRBD1,TRBJ2-2,TRBV6-5
TGTGCCAGCCTCCGCCGGGTCACGAACACCGGGGAGCTGTTTTTT,CASLRRVTNTGELFF,NA,NA,TRBJ2-2,TRBV6-9
TGCGCCAGCAGCTCCCGACAGGGGGCCGGTGAGCAGTTCTTC,CASSSRQGAGEQFF,NA,TRBD1,TRBJ2-1,TRBV5-1
TGTGCCAGTAGTCTCGCCACGAGGGGGCGCCCCGGGAATGAGCAGTTCTTC,CASSLATRGRPGNEQFF,NA,TRBD1,TRBJ2-1,TRBV19
TGTGCCAGCAGTTTGAGGGACAGGATTAACTATGGCTACACCTTC,CASSLRDRINYGYTF,NA,TRBD1,TRBJ1-2,TRBV28
TGTGCCAGCAGCTTGACTGGCTTTAGCTCCTACAATGAGCAGTTCTTC,CASSLTGFSSYNEQFF,NA,NA,TRBJ2-1,TRBV28